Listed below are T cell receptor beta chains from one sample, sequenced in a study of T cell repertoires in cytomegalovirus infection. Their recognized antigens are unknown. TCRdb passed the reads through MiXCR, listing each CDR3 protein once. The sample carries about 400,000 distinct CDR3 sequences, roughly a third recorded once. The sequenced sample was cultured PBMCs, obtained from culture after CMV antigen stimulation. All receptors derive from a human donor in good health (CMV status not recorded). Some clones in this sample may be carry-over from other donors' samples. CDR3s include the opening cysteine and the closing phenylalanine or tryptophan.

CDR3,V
CASSLPPGRTGAYEQYF,TRBV7-2
CASRSPGQVGQPQHF,TRBV6-1
CSAHHYYEQYF,TRBV20-1
CASSYTPVGRINEQFF,TRBV7-6
CARPTAGDEQFF,TRBV5-8
CASSSSSYYEQYF,TRBV7-2
CSARAGEETQYF,TRBV20-1
CSARIPGGYNEQYF,TRBV29-1
CASERRGGLTKNIQYF,TRBV7-6
CASSDENIPRCISAGSTDTQYF,TRBV6-4
CASSLSPTGNTEAFF,TRBV27
CASTRGGGSSYEQYF,TRBV6-5
CASSYSGLAAYEQYF,TRBV6-6
CSGGQGGGTEAFF,TRBV29-1
CASSLAAATGGYNEQFF,TRBV7-6
CASSIAGGNTEAFF,TRBV5-1
CASSLPSLTYNEQFF,TRBV7-9
CASISSGLPYEQYF,TRBV7-2
CASRAGFGYGYTF,TRBV12-3/TRBV12-4
CASSRRQGSLTEAFF,TRBV6-2/TRBV6-3
CASSGTGTIGNTEAFF,TRBV10-2
CAIRDRGYEQYF,TRBV10-3
CASSYDGKRVAYEQYF,TRBV6-2/TRBV6-3
CSARAFLLANNEQFF,TRBV20-1
CSATPGQKQPQHF,TRBV20-1
CASSLAPAGAETQYF,TRBV7-2
CASSQDWEREETTDTQYF,TRBV4-2
CATSRVDWGTGDSVFGNQPQHF,TRBV15
CASSLVTTSHGYTF,TRBV7-2
CASSLVPGTPDGYTF,TRBV7-2
CASSQFRGSNEQFF,TRBV3-1
CASSLWAGPSYNEQFF,TRBV7-2
CASSHDRGPRQPQHF,TRBV7-8